The clone carrying this T cell receptor (beta chain) was detected only a few times. This entry comes from a study of tissue T cells after allogeneic stem cell transplantation. Libraries were prepared by immunoSEQ multiplex PCR; TCRdb keeps only in-frame clonotypes and omits some of them. The table has around 930 clones, about two thirds seen once; the top ten hold 16%. Germline V CDR1 and CDR2: SEHNR, FQNEAQ (reference sequence). There are 14 residues in the CDR3. Trimming cost V 5 bases and J 4 bases; bases outside gene matches: 7. The source material was esophageal tissue, sampled at autopsy. V is TRBV7-9 and J is TRBJ2-7; 8 bases map to TRBD2. This TCR was recovered from a female patient aged 40-69 years with steroid-refractory graft-versus-host disease after an allogeneic stem cell transplant. Some of the T cells might come from the graft donor. The CDR3 DNA reads as TGTGCCAGCAGCCCCCCCGGGACTAGGTACGAGCAGTACTTC. Translated, it gives CASSPPGTRYEQYF.